The 24 T cell receptor beta chains given below trace back to one sample, sequenced in a study of OX40 agonist ivuxolimab in advanced cancers. Assay used: immunoSEQ multiplex PCR; TCRdb lists only in-frame clones, some missing. Among about 47,000 clones listed, 87% were seen once. This sample comprised CD4+ or CD8+ T cells sorted from blood, obtained in a trial of the OX40 agonist ivuxolimab. All receptors derive from an adult with an advanced solid tumor such as melanoma, head and neck, liver or kidney cancer.

The V call is TRBV21-1, the J call TRBJ2-2; the DNA was not used to check the table's D call, TRBD2. TRBV21-1 has pseudogene status. The CDR3 consists of 16 residues. Here the CDR3 reads CASSIQQKTRGGELFF. Here the CDR3 DNA reads TGTGCCAGCAGCATCCAACAGAAGACTAGAGGCGGGGAGCTGTTTTTT.

This clone appeared a few times. The chain uses TRBV9 and TRBJ2-1, with a possible D match to TRBD2 (5 bases). The CDR3 sequence is 16 residues long. CDR1 is SGDLS and CDR2 is YYNGEE in the germline V gene. V was pared by 0 bases and J by 5 bases, with 15 bases between. CDR3 nucleotide sequence: TGTGCCAGCAGCGTAGAAGGAGCGGACGGGAACAATGAGCAGTTCTTC. Translating gives CASSVEGADGNNEQFF.

With regard to this clone: Germline and junction disagree at one end, which may indicate a read error. J is TRBJ1-5 and V is TRBV7-8; D is uncertain. CDR1 and CDR2 from the germline V gene are SGHVS and FQNEAQ. This CDR3 spans 13 amino acids. This CDR3 is CVSSLDSGQPQHF. In DNA form, the CDR3 reads TGTGTCAGCAGCTTAGACTCGGGACAGCCCCAGCATTTT. Drawing the rest from reference TRBV7-8 and TRBJ1-5, the complete variable domain is GAGVSQSPRYKVAKRGQDVALRCDPISGHVSLFWYQQALGQGPEFLTYFQNEAQLDKSGLPSDRFFAERPEGSVSTLKIQRTQQEDSAVYLCVSSLDSGQPQHFGDGTRLSIL.

The chain uses TRBV4-1 and TRBJ2-6; the D is unclear. The CDR3 totals 15 residues. The germline CDR1 and CDR2 sequences are MGHRA and YSYEKL. The germline V and J ends were trimmed by 2 bases and 4 bases, with 9 bases remaining between them. CDR3 in amino acids: CASSQPPEGANVLTF. In DNA, the CDR3 is TGCGCCAGCAGCCAACCCCCAGAGGGGGCCAACGTCCTGACTTTC.

The J gene is TRBJ2-7, the V gene TRBV7-6; a weak D match, TRBD1 (5 bases). The CDR3 covers 13 residues. Germline-derived CDR1 and CDR2 are SGHVS and FNYEAQ. The ends were cut back, 3 bases at V and 1 base at J, with 7 bases in the middle. For the CDR3, the DNA is TGTGCCAGCAGCTTCGACAGATCCTACGAGCAGTACTTC. Translation gives CASSFDRSYEQYF.

The chain recombines TRBV6-1 with TRBJ1-5; D remains unclear. The CDR3 has 14 residues. The V gene lost 2 bases and the J gene lost 5 bases, with 10 bases spanning the gap. From germline, CDR1 is MNHNS and CDR2 SASEGT. CDR3 sequence reads: CASSEWNRDQPQHF. CDR3 DNA sequence: TGTGCCAGCAGTGAATGGAATCGGGATCAGCCCCAGCATTTT.

The rearrangement joins TRBV28 to TRBJ2-6; the D is unclear. Trimming removed 5 bases from V and 1 base from J, with 12 bases in between. From germline, CDR1 is MDHEN and CDR2 SYDVKM. The CDR3 consists of 16 residues. The CDR3 DNA is TGTGCCAGCAGTGGACCGAGCCATTCTGGGGCCAACGTCCTGACTTTC. Protein sequence: CASSGPSHSGANVLTF.

This rearrangement joins TRBV19 to TRBJ2-1, with D possibly matching TRBD2 (6 bases). CDR1 and CDR2 (germline): LNHDA, SQIVND (reference sequence). This CDR3 is 15 amino acids long. The V end was cut by 8 bases, the J end by 8 bases, with 22 bases between. Here the CDR3 DNA reads TGTGCCAGTGTTAAAGACCGCCGCTCGGGGGATGAGCAGTTCTTC. Protein: CASVKDRRSGDEQFF.

The genes are TRBV5-1 and TRBJ2-1, with 15 positions matching TRBD2. CDR1 is SGHRS, CDR2 YFSETQ, per germline. The J segment lost 7 bases and the V segment lost 2 bases, leaving 10 bases of the junction unmatched. There are 18 residues in the CDR3. CDR3 in amino acids: CASSFGATGTSGGNEQFF. CDR3 nucleotides: TGCGCCAGCAGCTTTGGGGCGACCGGGACTAGCGGGGGGAATGAGCAGTTCTTC.

The chain couples TRBV2 to TRBJ1-4; D unresolved. V was pared by 6 bases and J by 11 bases, with 19 bases between. The CDR3 extends over 14 amino acids. CDR1 and CDR2 (germline): SNHLY, FYNNEI. CDR3 in DNA: TGTGCCAGCAGAGATCTCGGGTCGAGAACTAAACTGTTTTTT. Amino acids: CASRDLGSRTKLFF.

CDR3 in amino acids: CASRGGSYNEQFF. The CDR3 DNA is TGTGCCAGCCGGGGCGGGAGTTACAATGAGCAGTTCTTC. This rearrangement joins TRBV28 to TRBJ2-1, with 7 bases lining up with TRBD2. Germline CDR1 and CDR2: MDHEN and SYDVKM. The CDR3 loop spans 13 amino acids. V lost 8 bases, J lost 4 bases, and 5 bases stayed unmatched.

This chain uses TRBV7-9 with TRBJ2-1; tentatively, D is TRBD1 (6 bases). CDR1 and CDR2 from the germline V gene are SEHNR and FQNEAQ (reference sequence). Trimming shortened V by 0 bases and J by 3 bases, and 12 bases separated the two germline ends. The CDR3 totals 16 residues. CDR3 nucleotides: TGTGCCAGCAGCTTAGCGCAGGGGTCGGGCTACAATGAGCAGTTCTTC. Amino acid sequence: CASSLAQGSGYNEQFF.

J is TRBJ2-7 and V is TRBV6-5; D unclear. Germline V CDR1 and CDR2: MNHEY, SVGAGI. The CDR3 length is 13 residues. V lost 5 bases and J lost 0, with 8 bases in between. For the CDR3, the DNA is TGTGCCAGCAGTGACGCCGACTCCTACGAGCAGTACTTC. It codes for CASSDADSYEQYF.

The chain is built from TRBV19 and TRBJ1-5, with D uncertain. The V end lost 3 bases, the J end lost 0 bases, and 9 bases lay between the germline ends. The CDR3 sequence is 15 residues long. Germline CDR1 is LNHDA and CDR2 is SQIVND (reference sequence). CDR3 DNA: TGTGCCAGTAGTATCTCCAGGAATAGCAATCAGCCCCAGCATTTT. Amino acid sequence: CASSISRNSNQPQHF.

The rearrangement uses TRBV29-1 and TRBJ2-5; D might be TRBD2 (5 bases). The CDR3 has 13 residues. The ends were cut back, 1 base at V and 5 bases at J, with 11 bases in the middle. Germline CDR1 and CDR2: SQVTM and ANQGSEA. Here the CDR3 reads CSVEGGQWETQYF. For the CDR3, the DNA is TGCAGCGTTGAAGGCGGGCAATGGGAGACCCAGTACTTC.

This clone has a single count. V usage is TRBV25-1 and J usage is TRBJ1-3; D uncertain. The germline V gene has CDR1 MGHDK and CDR2 SYGVNS. Trimming removed 2 bases from V and 0 bases from J, with 5 bases in between. This CDR3 has 14 amino acids. CDR3 region: CASSEDNSGNTIYF. Written as DNA, the CDR3 is TGTGCCAGCAGTGAAGACAACTCTGGAAACACCATATATTTT.

The chain links TRBV27 to TRBJ2-1, with D perhaps TRBD2 (5 bases). Per germline, CDR1 MNHEY and CDR2 SMNVEV (reference sequence). This CDR3 comprises 13 residues. V was cut by 10 bases and J by 6 bases, with 16 bases left in between. The CDR3 reads CATAVGAANEQFF. The CDR3 DNA reads as TGTGCCACAGCAGTGGGAGCCGCCAATGAGCAGTTCTTC.

This rearrangement joins TRBV7-2 to TRBJ1-1, with 7 bases that match TRBD1. Germline values: CDR1 SGHTA, CDR2 FQGNSA. With 1 base clipped from V and 0 bases from J, the junction kept 8 bases outside the gene matches. The CDR3 runs 17 residues. The CDR3 DNA reads as TGTGCCAGCAGCTTAGGATTCAACAGGGGAATGAACACTGAAGCTTTCTTT. As protein: CASSLGFNRGMNTEAFF.

The chain uses TRBV28 and TRBJ1-2; a possible D gene is TRBD1 (5 bases). Trimming shortened V by 5 bases and J by 9 bases, and 13 bases separated the two germline ends. The CDR3 runs to 12 residues. CDR1 and CDR2 from the germline V gene are MDHEN and SYDVKM. The chain's CDR3 is CASSPVGLRYTF. The CDR3 DNA sequence: TGTGCCAGCAGTCCCGTGGGGCTTCGCTACACCTTC.

The V and J genes are TRBV19 and TRBJ2-7; 9 nucleotides align to TRBD1. CDR3 length equals 16 residues. The J segment lost 0 bases and the V segment lost 5 bases, leaving 8 bases of the junction unmatched. Germline-derived CDR1 and CDR2 are LNHDA and SQIVND (reference sequence). CDR3 in DNA: TGTGCCAGTAGTGTATTACAGGGGGCGAACTCCTACGAGCAGTACTTC. Protein sequence: CASSVLQGANSYEQYF.

This clone was counted many times. This chain joins TRBV5-5 and TRBJ2-1; 8 bases fit TRBD1. Germline V gene sequence: CDR1 SGHKS, CDR2 YYEKEE (reference sequence). This CDR3 has 18 amino acids. J gave up 7 bases and V 4 bases, and 19 bases lay outside the gene matches. CDR3 protein: CASSDPGYDRGRNNEQFF. The CDR3 coding sequence is TGTGCCAGCAGCGACCCAGGATACGACAGGGGCCGTAATAATGAGCAGTTCTTC. Together with reference TRBV5-5 and TRBJ2-1, the CDR3 gives the full variable domain: DAGVTQSPTHLIKTRGQQVTLRCSPISGHKSVSWYQQVLGQGPQFIFQYYEKEERGRGNFPDRFSARQFPNYSSELNVNALLLGDSALYLCASSDPGYDRGRNNEQFFGPGTRLTVL.

This chain joins TRBV7-2 and TRBJ2-1; D not resolved. The CDR3 is 15 amino acids. The germline V gene encodes CDR1 SGHTA and CDR2 FQGNSA. V gave up 3 bases and J gave up 0 bases, with 9 bases separating them. Here the CDR3 DNA reads TGTGCCAGCAGCTTCGGACCCATCTCCTACAATGAGCAGTTCTTC. Translating it yields CASSFGPISYNEQFF. Full variable domain (remainder filled in from reference TRBV7-2 and TRBJ2-1): GAGVSQSPSNKVTEKGKDVELRCDPISGHTALYWYRQSLGQGLEFLIYFQGNSAPDKSGLPSDRFSAERTGGSVSTLTIQRTQQEDSAVYLCASSFGPISYNEQFFGPGTRLTVL.

This chain uses TRBV18 with TRBJ2-5, with a possible D match to TRBD2 (6 bases). CDR3 length: 13 residues. Trimming shortened V by 0 bases and J by 5 bases, and 7 bases separated the two germline ends. Germline assignment: CDR1 KGHSH and CDR2 LQKENI. The CDR3 is CASSPPGRETQYF. CDR3 nucleotides: TGTGCCAGCTCACCACCAGGGAGGGAGACCCAGTACTTC.

CDR3 DNA sequence: TGTGCCAGCTCACCGTCAGGGGACAGTAAAATAAACACCATATATTTT. It specifies CASSPSGDSKINTIYF. V and J are TRBV18 and TRBJ1-3; 7 bases align to TRBD1. The CDR3 runs 16 residues. CDR1 KGHSH and CDR2 LQKENI come from the germline V gene. Trimming cost V 3 bases and J 6 bases; bases outside gene matches: 11. Full variable domain (remainder filled in from reference TRBV18 and TRBJ1-3): NAGVMQNPRHLVRRRGQEARLRCSPMKGHSHVYWYRQLPEEGLKFMVYLQKENIIDESGMPKERFSAEFPKEGPSILRIQQVVRGDSAAYFCASSPSGDSKINTIYFGEGSWLTVV.